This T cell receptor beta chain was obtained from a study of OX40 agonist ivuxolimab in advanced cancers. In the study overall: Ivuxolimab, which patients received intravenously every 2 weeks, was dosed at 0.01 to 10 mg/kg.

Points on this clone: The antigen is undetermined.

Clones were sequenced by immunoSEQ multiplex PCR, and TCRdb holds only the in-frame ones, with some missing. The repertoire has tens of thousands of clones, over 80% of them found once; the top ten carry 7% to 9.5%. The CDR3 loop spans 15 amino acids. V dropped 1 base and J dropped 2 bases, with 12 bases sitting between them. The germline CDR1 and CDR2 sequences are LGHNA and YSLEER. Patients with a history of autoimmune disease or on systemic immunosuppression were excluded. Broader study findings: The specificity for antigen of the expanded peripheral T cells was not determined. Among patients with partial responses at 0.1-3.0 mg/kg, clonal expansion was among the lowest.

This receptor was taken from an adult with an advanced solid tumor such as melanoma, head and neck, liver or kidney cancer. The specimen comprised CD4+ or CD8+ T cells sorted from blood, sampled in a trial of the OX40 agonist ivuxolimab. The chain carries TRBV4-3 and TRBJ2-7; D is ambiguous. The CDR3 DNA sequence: TGCGCCAGCAGCCAAGTACCACAGAGCACCTACGAGCAGTACTTC. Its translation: CASSQVPQSTYEQYF.